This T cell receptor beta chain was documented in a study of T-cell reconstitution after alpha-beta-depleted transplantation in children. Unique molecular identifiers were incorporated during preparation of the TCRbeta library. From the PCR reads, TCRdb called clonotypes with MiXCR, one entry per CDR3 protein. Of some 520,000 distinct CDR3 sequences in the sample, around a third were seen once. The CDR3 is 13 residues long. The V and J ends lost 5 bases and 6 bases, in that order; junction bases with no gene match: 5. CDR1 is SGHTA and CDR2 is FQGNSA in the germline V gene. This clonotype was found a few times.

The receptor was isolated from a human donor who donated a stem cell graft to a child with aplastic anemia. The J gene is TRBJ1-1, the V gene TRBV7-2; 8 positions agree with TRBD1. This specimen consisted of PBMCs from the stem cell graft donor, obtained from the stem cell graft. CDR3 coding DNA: TGTGCCAGCAGCCAGCAGGGGGCCTCTGAAGCTTTCTTT. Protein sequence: CASSQQGASEAFF.